This entry lists 5 T cell receptor beta chains sequenced from one sample in a study of blood T cells in healthy people across ages. Through a sample-barcoded 5' primer and a J-beta primer mix, a second PCR was run for roughly 7 to 11 cycles. TCRdb used MiXCR to reprocess the 5' RACE reads, holding one entry per CDR3 protein. The sample has some 760,000 distinct CDR3 sequences; roughly 25% are singletons. These data were also filed under a second study, of T cells of mothers and their children.

The material sequenced was blood. The receptors shown here come from a boy aged 5 to 17 in good health.

The rearrangement links TRBV3-1 to TRBJ2-5; no firm D call. The J call may be mistaken, given a closer DNA end match to TRBJ2-1. The CDR3 spans 13 residues. Germline CDR1 is LGHDT and CDR2 is YNNKEL (reference sequence). The CDR3 sequence is CASSQVERNEQFF. In DNA form, the CDR3 reads TGTGCCAGCAGCCAAGTTGAACGGAATGAGCAGTTCTTC.

The V and J genes are TRBV28 and TRBJ1-4; D uncertain. Germline V gives CDR1 MDHEN, CDR2 SYDVKM. The germline V and J ends were trimmed by 6 bases and 7 bases, with 18 bases remaining between them. CDR3 length: 15 residues. CDR3 residues: CASSPGLRPGEKLFF. The CDR3 region has the DNA TGTGCCAGCAGCCCCGGTTTGCGGCCAGGTGAAAAACTGTTTTTT.

This clonotype occurred a few times. V gene TRBV3-1 combines with J gene TRBJ2-1; TRBD2 might be the D (6 bases). From germline, CDR1 is LGHDT and CDR2 YNNKEL (reference sequence). There are 15 residues in the CDR3. The germline V and J ends were trimmed by 4 bases and 8 bases, with 18 bases remaining between them. The CDR3 DNA is TGTGCCAGCAGCCGGTCGGTACAAGGAGGGGATGAGCAGTTCTTC. Protein product: CASSRSVQGGDEQFF.

The V gene is TRBV6-5, the J gene TRBJ2-5; TRBD1 agrees at 8 bases. The junction had 4 bases not matched to a gene; V was cut back by 6 bases and J by 4 bases. Germline V lookup: CDR1 MNHEY, CDR2 SVGAGI. The CDR3 is made up of 13 amino acids. CDR3 protein: CASRQTGVETQYF. The DNA of the CDR3 is TGTGCCAGCAGGCAGACAGGGGTAGAGACCCAGTACTTC.

The V call is TRBV28, the J call TRBJ1-5, with 7 bases matching TRBD1. J gave up 6 bases and V 6 bases, and 8 bases lay outside the gene matches. The CDR3 length is 14 residues. CDR1 is MDHEN and CDR2 is SYDVKM in the germline V gene. The CDR3 nucleotides are TGTGCCAGCAGCGCCGACAGGGCTCTTCAGCCCCAGCATTTT. It translates to CASSADRALQPQHF.